These 11 T cell receptor beta chains share one sample of origin, sequenced in a study of blood T cell repertoires in COVID-19 (dated by TCRdb to 2020 to 2022). Library prep was done by the immunoSEQ multiplex PCR assay. In TCRdb, the immuneACCESS table is reduced to in-frame sequences with V and J assigned. These tables do not hold every clone; where another copy was compared, an unresolved V gene accounts for under half, and the others remain unexplained. The sample contains fewer than 25,000 clones, about 89% of them found a single time. The ten largest make up 7% to 8% of the sample. The sequenced sample consisted of peripheral blood. These receptor sequences come from a woman aged 55-70 years with active COVID-19.

This chain joins TRBV3-1 (or the pseudogene TRBV3-2) and TRBJ1-3, with D unresolved. Between the trimmed V and J ends, which lost 1 base and 3 bases, there was a span of 13 bases. The CDR3 contains 16 residues. Germline loops: CDR1 LGHDT, CDR2 YNNKEL (reference sequence). The CDR3 is CASSQVNRGLGNTIYF. Here the CDR3 DNA reads TGTGCCAGCAGCCAAGTGAACCGTGGGCTTGGAAACACCATATATTTT.

In its sample, this clone was seen once. This sequence joins TRBV18 and TRBJ1-4; D is uncertain. Trimming left V 1 base short and J 6 bases short, with 12 bases between. In germline, CDR1 is KGHSH, CDR2 LQKENI. This CDR3 region has 15 residues. The CDR3, as DNA: TGTGCCAGCTCACCACTGTCGGGATGGGATGAAAAACTGTTTTTT. Protein: CASSPLSGWDEKLFF.

The CDR3 bases are TGTGCCAGCAGCTCAAAGGGACAGATCTATGGCTACACCTTC. Translated, it gives CASSSKGQIYGYTF. V is TRBV5-4 and J is TRBJ1-2; 7 nucleotides agree with TRBD1. J was trimmed by 4 bases and V by 3 bases; bases with no gene match: 6. This CDR3 comprises 14 residues. Looked up from germline, CDR1 is SGHNT and CDR2 is YYREEE (reference sequence).

The table lists this clone with a few counts. The V call is TRBV9, the J call TRBJ1-2; D is uncertain. Germline V gene data show CDR1 as SGDLS and CDR2 as YYNGEE. V was trimmed by 1 base and J by 7 bases, leaving 8 bases between them. There are 12 residues in the CDR3. In nucleotides, the CDR3 is TGTGCCAGCAGCGTACGAGGGTTTGGCTACACCTTC. Its protein is CASSVRGFGYTF.

The genes are TRBV5-1 and TRBJ1-2, with D perhaps TRBD1 (6 bases). Germline V gene lookup returns CDR1 SGHRS and CDR2 YFSETQ. This CDR3 is 13 amino acids long. Trimming took 7 bases from V and 5 from J, leaving 15 bases between them. The CDR3 nucleotides read TGCGCCAGCCACAGGGAAGGATGGTATGGCTACACCTTC. Protein sequence: CASHREGWYGYTF.

This chain uses TRBV5-1 with TRBJ2-2; 9 bases map to TRBD1. This CDR3 has 16 residues. V trimming: 2 bases; J trimming: 1 base; junction bases outside the gene matches: 3. Germline CDR1 and CDR2: SGHRS and YFSETQ. CDR3 in DNA: TGCGCCAGCAGCTTATCGGGACAGGGGAACACCGGGGAGCTGTTTTTT. Amino acid sequence: CASSLSGQGNTGELFF.

The rearrangement uses TRBV15 and TRBJ2-3; 12 positions agree with TRBD2. Germline V CDR1 and CDR2: LNHNV, YYDKDF (reference sequence). The CDR3 runs to 16 residues. Germline trimming cut 2 bases from V and 7 bases from J; bases unmatched to any gene: 7. Here the CDR3 DNA reads TGTGCCACCAGCAGACCTAGCGGGGGGGCAATCCATACGCAGTATTTT. Translated, it gives CATSRPSGGAIHTQYF.

This chain uses TRBV7-2 with TRBJ2-3; 8 positions match TRBD2. Unmatched junction bases numbered 4, after V lost 5 bases and J lost 0 bases. The germline CDR1 and CDR2 sequences are SGHTA and FQGNSA. The CDR3 extends over 15 amino acids. The CDR3 here is CASSPGGGSTDTQYF. In DNA, the CDR3 is TGTGCCAGCAGCCCCGGCGGGGGGAGCACAGATACGCAGTATTTT.

This chain uses TRBV7-2 with TRBJ2-2; 13 bases line up with TRBD2. Germline CDR1 reads SGHTA; CDR2 reads FQGNSA. CDR3 length: 16 residues. V lost 7 bases, J lost 5 bases, and 7 bases stayed unmatched. The CDR3 DNA reads TGTGCCAGCACCGGGACTAGCGGGGTTGGGACCGGGGAGCTGTTTTTT. This codes for CASTGTSGVGTGELFF.

V usage is TRBV11-2 and J usage is TRBJ2-2; the D is unclear. Trimming took off 7 bases at V and 0 bases at J, with 9 bases between the two ends. There are 14 residues in the CDR3. Per the germline V gene, CDR1 is SGHAT and CDR2 is FQNNGV. CDR3 sequence: CASTRVTNTGELFF. For the CDR3, the DNA is TGTGCCAGCACCCGCGTGACGAACACCGGGGAGCTGTTTTTT. Full variable domain (missing parts from reference TRBV11-2 and TRBJ2-2): EAGVAQSPRYKIIEKRQSVAFWCNPISGHATLYWYQQILGQGPKLLIQFQNNGVVDDSQLPKDRFSAERLKGVDSTLKIQPAKLEDSAVYLCASTRVTNTGELFFGEGSRLTVL.

This clone has only one observation. The chain carries TRBV27 and TRBJ2-7; 7 bases are shared with TRBD1. V lost 5 bases to trimming and J lost 0 bases; unmatched junction nucleotides: 4. The CDR3 covers 14 residues. The germline V gene encodes CDR1 MNHEY and CDR2 SMNVEV (reference sequence). This chain's CDR3 is CASSPRTGSYEQYF. In DNA, the CDR3 is TGTGCCAGCAGTCCTAGGACAGGCTCCTACGAGCAGTACTTC.